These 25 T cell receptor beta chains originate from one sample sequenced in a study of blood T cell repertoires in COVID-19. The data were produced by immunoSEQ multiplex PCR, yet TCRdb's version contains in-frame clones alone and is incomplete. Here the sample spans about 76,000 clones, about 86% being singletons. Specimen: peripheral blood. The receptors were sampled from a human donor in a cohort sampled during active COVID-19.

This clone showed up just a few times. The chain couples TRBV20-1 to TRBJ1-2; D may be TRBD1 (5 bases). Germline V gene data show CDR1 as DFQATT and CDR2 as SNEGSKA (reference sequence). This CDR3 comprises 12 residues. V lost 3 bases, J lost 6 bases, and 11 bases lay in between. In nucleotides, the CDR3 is TGCAGTGCTAGTCGGGGGAACGATGGCTACACCTTC. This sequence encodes CSASRGNDGYTF.

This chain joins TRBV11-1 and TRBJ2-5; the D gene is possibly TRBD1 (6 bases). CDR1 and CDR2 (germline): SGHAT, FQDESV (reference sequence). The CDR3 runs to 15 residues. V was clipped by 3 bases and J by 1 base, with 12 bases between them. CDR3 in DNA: TGTGCCAGCAGCTTCGCAGGGGTTATCCAAGAGACCCAGTACTTC. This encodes CASSFAGVIQETQYF.

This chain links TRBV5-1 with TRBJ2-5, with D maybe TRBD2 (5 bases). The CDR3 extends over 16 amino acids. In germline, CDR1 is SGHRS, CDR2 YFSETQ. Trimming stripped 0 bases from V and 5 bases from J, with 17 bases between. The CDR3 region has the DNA TGCGCCAGCAGCTTGGCCGGGCCCCGGGGTGGGGAGACCCAGTACTTC. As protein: CASSLAGPRGGETQYF.

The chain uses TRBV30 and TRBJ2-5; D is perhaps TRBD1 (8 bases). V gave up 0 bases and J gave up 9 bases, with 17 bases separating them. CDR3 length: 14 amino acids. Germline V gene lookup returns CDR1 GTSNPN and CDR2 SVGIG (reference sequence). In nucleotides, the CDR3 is TGTGCCTGGAGTGTACAGGGGGGGGATACGCCCCAGTACTTC. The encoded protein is CAWSVQGGDTPQYF.

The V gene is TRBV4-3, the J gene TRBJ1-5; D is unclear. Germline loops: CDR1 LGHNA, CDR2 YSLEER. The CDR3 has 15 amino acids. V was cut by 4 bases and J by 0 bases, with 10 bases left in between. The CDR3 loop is CASSPSGHSNQPQHF. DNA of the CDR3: TGCGCCAGCAGCCCCTCTGGGCATAGCAATCAGCCCCAGCATTTT.

The CDR3 DNA is TGTGCCAGCAGCTTGGGGACTTTCCAAGAGACCCAGTACTTC. It specifies CASSLGTFQETQYF. The chain employs TRBV7-2 and TRBJ2-5; D possibly corresponds to TRBD2 (6 bases). Trimming took 3 bases from V and 1 from J, leaving 9 bases between them. Per the germline V gene, CDR1 is SGHTA and CDR2 is FQGNSA. The CDR3 extends over 14 amino acids.

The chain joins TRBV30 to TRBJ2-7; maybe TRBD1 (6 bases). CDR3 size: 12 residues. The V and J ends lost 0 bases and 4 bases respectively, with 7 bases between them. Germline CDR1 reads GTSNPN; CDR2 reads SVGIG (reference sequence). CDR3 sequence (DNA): TGTGCCTGGAGTGTACAGGGATACGAGCAGTACTTC. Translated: CAWSVQGYEQYF.

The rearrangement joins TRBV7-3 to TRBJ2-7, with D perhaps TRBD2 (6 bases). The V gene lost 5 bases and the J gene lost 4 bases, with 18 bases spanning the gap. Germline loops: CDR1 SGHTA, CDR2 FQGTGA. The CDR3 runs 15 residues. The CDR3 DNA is TGTGCCAGCAGCCCAAATCCTAGCGCTTTTTACGAGCAGTACTTC. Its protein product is CASSPNPSAFYEQYF.

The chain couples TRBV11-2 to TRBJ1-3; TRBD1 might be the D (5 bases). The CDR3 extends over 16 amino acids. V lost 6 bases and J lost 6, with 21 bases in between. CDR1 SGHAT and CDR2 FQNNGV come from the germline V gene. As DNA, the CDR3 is TGTGCCAGCAGTTTGCCCCAGACAGTAAGCGTAAACACCATATATTTT. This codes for CASSLPQTVSVNTIYF.

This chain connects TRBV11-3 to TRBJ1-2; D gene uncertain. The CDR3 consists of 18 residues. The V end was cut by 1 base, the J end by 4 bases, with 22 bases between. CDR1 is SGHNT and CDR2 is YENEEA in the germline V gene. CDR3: CASSLGVRAAREVYGYTF. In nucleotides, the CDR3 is TGTGCCAGCAGCTTAGGTGTCCGGGCAGCCCGGGAGGTCTATGGCTACACCTTC.

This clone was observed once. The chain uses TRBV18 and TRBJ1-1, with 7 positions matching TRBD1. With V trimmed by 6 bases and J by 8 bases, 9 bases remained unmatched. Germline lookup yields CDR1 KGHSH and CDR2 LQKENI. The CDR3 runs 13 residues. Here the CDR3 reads CASSEDRDGEAFF. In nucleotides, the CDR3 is TGTGCCAGCTCCGAAGACAGGGACGGCGAAGCTTTCTTT.

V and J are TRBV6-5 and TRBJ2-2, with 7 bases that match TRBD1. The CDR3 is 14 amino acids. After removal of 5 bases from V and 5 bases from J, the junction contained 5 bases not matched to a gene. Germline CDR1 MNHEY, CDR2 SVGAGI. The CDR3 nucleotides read TGTGCCAGCAGTAAGGGGGCAAGGACCGGGGAGCTGTTTTTT. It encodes CASSKGARTGELFF.

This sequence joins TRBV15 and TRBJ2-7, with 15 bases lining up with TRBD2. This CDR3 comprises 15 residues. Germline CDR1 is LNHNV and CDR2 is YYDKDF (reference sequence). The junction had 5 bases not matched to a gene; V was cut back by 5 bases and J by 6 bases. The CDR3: CATSWTSGRVSEQYF. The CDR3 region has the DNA TGTGCCACCAGCTGGACTAGCGGGAGGGTAAGCGAGCAGTACTTC.

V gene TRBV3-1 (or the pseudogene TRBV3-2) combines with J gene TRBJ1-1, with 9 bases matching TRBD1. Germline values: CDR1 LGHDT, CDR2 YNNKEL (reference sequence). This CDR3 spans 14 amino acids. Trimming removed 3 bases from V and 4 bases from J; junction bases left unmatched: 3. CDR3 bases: TGTGCCAGCAGCCAGGGGACAGGGAGCACTGAAGCTTTCTTT. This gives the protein CASSQGTGSTEAFF.

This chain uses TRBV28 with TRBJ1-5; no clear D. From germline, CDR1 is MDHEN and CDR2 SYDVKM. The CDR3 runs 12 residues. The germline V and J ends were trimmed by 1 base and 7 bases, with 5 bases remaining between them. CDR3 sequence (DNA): TGTGCCAGCAGTTTATATCGGCAGCCCCAGCATTTT. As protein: CASSLYRQPQHF.

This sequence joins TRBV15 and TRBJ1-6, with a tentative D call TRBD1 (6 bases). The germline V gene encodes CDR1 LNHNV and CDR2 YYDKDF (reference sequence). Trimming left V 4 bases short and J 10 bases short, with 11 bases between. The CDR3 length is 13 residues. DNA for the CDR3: TGTGCCACCAGCACGGGGGGCGAATCACCCCTCCACTTT. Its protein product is CATSTGGESPLHF.

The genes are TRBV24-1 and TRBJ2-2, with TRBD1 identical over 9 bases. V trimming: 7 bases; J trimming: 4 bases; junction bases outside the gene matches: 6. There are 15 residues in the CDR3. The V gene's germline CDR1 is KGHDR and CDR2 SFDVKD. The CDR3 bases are TGTGCCACCAGCCACCGGGACAGGGCCACCGGGGAGCTGTTTTTT. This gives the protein CATSHRDRATGELFF.

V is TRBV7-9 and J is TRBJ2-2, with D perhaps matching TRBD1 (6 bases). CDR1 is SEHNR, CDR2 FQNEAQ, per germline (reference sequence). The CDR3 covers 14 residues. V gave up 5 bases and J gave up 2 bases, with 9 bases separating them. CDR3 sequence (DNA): TGTGCCAGCAGCCTACAGGGAAACACCGGGGAGCTGTTTTTT. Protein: CASSLQGNTGELFF.

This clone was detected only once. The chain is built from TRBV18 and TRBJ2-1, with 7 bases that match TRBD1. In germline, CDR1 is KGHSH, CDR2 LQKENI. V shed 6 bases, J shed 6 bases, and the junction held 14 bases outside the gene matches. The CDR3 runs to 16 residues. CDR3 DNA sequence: TGTGCCAGCTCCCTGAAACAGGGGTCCCGCGGCAATGAGCAGTTCTTC. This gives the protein CASSLKQGSRGNEQFF.

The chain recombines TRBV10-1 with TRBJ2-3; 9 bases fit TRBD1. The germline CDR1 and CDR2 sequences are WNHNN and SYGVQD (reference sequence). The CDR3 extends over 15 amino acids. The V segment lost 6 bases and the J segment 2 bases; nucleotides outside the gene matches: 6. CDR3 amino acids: CASSDRGRNTDTQYF. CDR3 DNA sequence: TGCGCCAGCAGCGACAGGGGGAGAAACACAGATACGCAGTATTTT.

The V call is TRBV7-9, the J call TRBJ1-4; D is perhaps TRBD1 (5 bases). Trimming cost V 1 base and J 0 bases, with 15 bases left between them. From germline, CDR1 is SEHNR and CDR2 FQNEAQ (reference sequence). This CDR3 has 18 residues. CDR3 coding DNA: TGTGCCAGCAGCTTAGGGTGGACACTCCATACAACTAATGAAAAACTGTTTTTT. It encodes CASSLGWTLHTTNEKLFF. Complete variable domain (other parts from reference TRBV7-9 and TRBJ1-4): DTGVSQNPRHKITKRGQNVTFRCDPISEHNRLYWYRQTLGQGPEFLTYFQNEAQLEKSRLLSDRFSAERPKGSFSTLEIQRTEQGDSAMYLCASSLGWTLHTTNEKLFFGSGTQLSVL.

In DNA, the CDR3 is TGCGCCAGCAGCCGAAGCGGGGCCCAAGAGACCCAGTACTTC. Encoded protein: CASSRSGAQETQYF. The chain carries TRBV5-1 and TRBJ2-5; 7 bases align to TRBD2. V lost 4 bases, J lost 1 base, and 4 bases stayed unmatched. The CDR3 spans 14 residues. Germline lookup yields CDR1 SGHRS and CDR2 YFSETQ.

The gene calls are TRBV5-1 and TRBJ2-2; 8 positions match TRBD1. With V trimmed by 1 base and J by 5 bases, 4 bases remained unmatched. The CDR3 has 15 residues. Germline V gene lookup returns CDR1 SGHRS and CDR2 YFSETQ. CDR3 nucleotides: TGCGCCAGCAGCTTGAGCAGGGGGCAAACCGGGGAGCTGTTTTTT. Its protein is CASSLSRGQTGELFF.

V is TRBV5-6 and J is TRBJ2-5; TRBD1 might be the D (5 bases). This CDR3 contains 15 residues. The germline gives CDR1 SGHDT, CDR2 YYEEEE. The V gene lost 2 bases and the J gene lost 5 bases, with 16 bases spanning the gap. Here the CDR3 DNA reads TGTGCCAGCAGCTTCTTTCTGGGGCCGAGCGAGACCCAGTACTTC. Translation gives CASSFFLGPSETQYF.

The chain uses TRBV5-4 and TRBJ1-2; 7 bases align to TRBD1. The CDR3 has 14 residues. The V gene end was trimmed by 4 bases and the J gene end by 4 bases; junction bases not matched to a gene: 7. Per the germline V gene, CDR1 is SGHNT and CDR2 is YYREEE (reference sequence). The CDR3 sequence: CASSGGAGGYGYTF. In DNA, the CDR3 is TGTGCCAGCAGCGGAGGCGCAGGGGGCTATGGCTACACCTTC.